The T cell receptor (beta chain) described here comes from a study of T cell responses to AZD1222 COVID-19 vaccine. Across the whole study: The study pooled second doses at about 4 or about 12 weeks.

Of note for this clone: Its antigen is not identified.

This table comes from immunoSEQ multiplex PCR, and its TCRdb copy is limited to in-frame clones, with some not included. The sample has 120,000 or so clones, 89% seen once. Study results and caveats: Among the donors, most were white British and more were female, and clonal diversity was possibly underestimated. Mapped onto spike, vaccine-associated CD4 TCRs spanned it and were dominant at 160-218 and 743-854. Seropositivity was recorded at baseline in only 6 or 7 AZD1222 recipients.

Trimming took off 2 bases at V and 6 bases at J, with 13 bases between the two ends. Germline values: CDR1 KGHSH, CDR2 LQKENI. The CDR3 loop spans 15 amino acids. This TCR came from an adult in good health. This specimen was peripheral blood, taken on day 0 of AZD1222 vaccination. J is TRBJ2-2 and V is TRBV18; possible D gene TRBD2, 6 bases. CDR3 in DNA: TGTGCCAGCTCACCAAGCGCTAGCGCCCCCGGGGAGCTGTTTTTT. This encodes CASSPSASAPGELFF.